The 32 T cell receptor beta chains reported below all come from one sample, sequenced in a study of shared clonotypes between healthy human individuals. Sequenced by immunoSEQ multiplex PCR; TCRdb stores in-frame clones only, minus some. The sample holds fewer than 3 million clones; roughly 90% are singletons and the top ten take around 0.38%. Source material: naive CD4+ T cells from PBMCs. As to subset: CD45RA+ positively selected. Source of these receptors: a man aged 18 to 29 in good health. Some clones in this sample may be carry-over from other donors' samples.

The chain is built from TRBV5-1 and TRBJ2-7, with 8 bases identical to TRBD1. CDR3 length: 14 amino acids. J was trimmed by 2 bases and V by 5 bases; bases with no gene match: 6. Germline CDR1 is SGHRS and CDR2 is YFSETQ. The CDR3 DNA is TGCGCCAGCAGTTCTGCAGGGGGCCCCTACGAGCAGTACTTC. Translation: CASSSAGGPYEQYF.

This chain links TRBV30 with TRBJ2-7, with a possible D match to TRBD2 (7 bases). This CDR3 region has 15 residues. Germline CDR1 is GTSNPN and CDR2 is SVGIG (reference sequence). V shed 2 bases and J shed 6 bases, with 20 bases lying between them. CDR3 nucleotide sequence: TGTGCCTGGAGTAAGGGGGGAGGGGCAGGGTTCGAGCAGTACTTC. This encodes CAWSKGGGAGFEQYF.

CDR3 coding DNA: TGTGCCAGTAGGGCGCGGGGCTATGGCTACACCTTC. This gives the protein CASRARGYGYTF. The J gene is TRBJ1-2, the V gene TRBV19; no firm D call. Trimming pared 6 bases from V and 4 bases from J, leaving 9 bases between. Per germline, CDR1 LNHDA and CDR2 SQIVND (reference sequence). CDR3 length: 12 amino acids. The variable domain in full, completed from reference TRBV19 and TRBJ1-2, reads DGGITQSPKYLFRKEGQNVTLSCEQNLNHDAMYWYRQDPGQGLRLIYYSQIVNDFQKGDIAEGYSVSREKKESFPLTVTSAQKNPTAFYLCASRARGYGYTFGSGTRLTVV.

The chain is built from TRBV9 and TRBJ1-3; 10 bases are shared with TRBD1. Germline CDR1 reads SGDLS; CDR2 reads YYNGEE. V lost 5 bases and J lost 2; bases outside the gene matches: 7. The CDR3 contains 16 residues. Written as DNA, the CDR3 is TGTGCCAGCAGACGGGGACAGGGGATACCTGGAAACACCATATATTTT. Protein: CASRRGQGIPGNTIYF. Looking up the rest from reference TRBV9 and TRBJ1-3 gives the full variable domain: DSGVTQTPKHLITATGQRVTLRCSPRSGDLSVYWYQQSLDQGLQFLIQYYNGEERAKGNILERFSAQQFPDLHSELNLSSLELGDSALYFCASRRGQGIPGNTIYFGEGSWLTVV.

The genes are TRBV9 and TRBJ2-3; maybe TRBD1 (5 bases). Germline loops: CDR1 SGDLS, CDR2 YYNGEE. The CDR3 consists of 15 residues. Trimming took 0 bases from V and 2 from J, leaving 10 bases between them. This CDR3 reads CASSVGQWLTDTQYF. CDR3 bases: TGTGCCAGCAGCGTAGGACAGTGGCTCACAGATACGCAGTATTTT.

This chain links TRBV28 with TRBJ2-1, with 8 positions matching TRBD1. The CDR3 extends over 15 amino acids. Germline V gene sequence: CDR1 MDHEN, CDR2 SYDVKM. V trimming: 5 bases; J trimming: 7 bases; junction bases outside the gene matches: 10. DNA of the CDR3: TGTGCCAGCAGTCCGACCGACAGGGGTGTAAATGAGCAGTTCTTC. Its translation is CASSPTDRGVNEQFF. The variable domain in full, with the rest retrieved from reference TRBV28 and TRBJ2-1, is DVKVTQSSRYLVKRTGEKVFLECVQDMDHENMFWYRQDPGLGLRLIYFSYDVKMKEKGDIPEGYSVSREKKERFSLILESASTNQTSMYLCASSPTDRGVNEQFFGPGTRLTVL.

The J gene is TRBJ2-1, the V gene TRBV6-5, with 10 bases matching TRBD2. After removal of 8 bases from V and 7 bases from J, the junction contained 8 bases not matched to a gene. From germline, CDR1 is MNHEY and CDR2 SVGAGI. This CDR3 is built from 14 residues. CDR3 sequence (DNA): TGTGCCAGCTCGGAGGGACTAGCGACAAATGAGCAGTTCTTC. It codes for CASSEGLATNEQFF.

There are a few counts of this clone. The chain is built from TRBV9 and TRBJ1-1, with D maybe TRBD1 (5 bases). Trimming took 3 bases from V and 2 from J, leaving 8 bases between them. This CDR3 comprises 13 residues. From germline, CDR1 is SGDLS and CDR2 YYNGEE. The DNA of the CDR3 is TGTGCCAGCAGCGGGGGCATAAACACTGAAGCTTTCTTT. Its translation: CASSGGINTEAFF.

This rearrangement joins TRBV5-4 to TRBJ2-3; no firm D call. Germline lookup yields CDR1 SGHNT and CDR2 YYREEE (reference sequence). There are 13 residues in the CDR3. Trimming took 4 bases from V and 2 from J, leaving 8 bases between them. This CDR3 reads CASSADSTDTQYF. In DNA form, the CDR3 reads TGTGCCAGCAGCGCAGATTCCACAGATACGCAGTATTTT.

This sequence joins TRBV19 and TRBJ2-1; D is unresolved. This CDR3 spans 16 amino acids. V gave up 7 bases and J gave up 0 bases, with 16 bases separating them. Germline V gene sequence: CDR1 LNHDA, CDR2 SQIVND (reference sequence). As DNA, the CDR3 is TGTGCCAGTACAAGATCGACGGGCCGCTCCTACAATGAGCAGTTCTTC. This encodes CASTRSTGRSYNEQFF. Full variable domain (rest looked up from reference TRBV19 and TRBJ2-1): DGGITQSPKYLFRKEGQNVTLSCEQNLNHDAMYWYRQDPGQGLRLIYYSQIVNDFQKGDIAEGYSVSREKKESFPLTVTSAQKNPTAFYLCASTRSTGRSYNEQFFGPGTRLTVL.

The rearrangement uses TRBV7-3 and TRBJ2-3; 7 bases agree with TRBD2. Germline V gene lookup returns CDR1 SGHTA and CDR2 FQGTGA. With V trimmed by 2 bases and J by 1 base, 6 bases remained unmatched. This CDR3 comprises 16 residues. The CDR3 nucleotides are TGTGCCAGCAGCTTAGGGCCTAGCGGAGGCACAGATACGCAGTATTTT. Amino acid sequence: CASSLGPSGGTDTQYF.

The V call is TRBV19, the J call TRBJ2-2; perhaps TRBD2 as D (6 bases). Germline loops: CDR1 LNHDA, CDR2 SQIVND (reference sequence). There are 14 residues in the CDR3. V lost 4 bases, J lost 5 bases, and 11 bases lay in between. The CDR3 DNA reads as TGTGCCAGTAGTAGGCGGGAAAGGACCGGGGAGCTGTTTTTT. This codes for CASSRRERTGELFF.

V usage is TRBV7-6 and J usage is TRBJ2-2, with D uncertain. This CDR3 spans 13 amino acids. Trimming took 1 base from V and 8 from J, leaving 8 bases between them. Germline V gene sequence: CDR1 SGHVS, CDR2 FNYEAQ. The CDR3 loop reads CASSLGPLGELFF. In DNA form, the CDR3 reads TGTGCCAGCAGCTTAGGGCCCCTGGGGGAGCTGTTTTTT.

The chain couples TRBV25-1 to TRBJ2-5, with a possible D match to TRBD2 (5 bases). The CDR3 is 15 residues long. V lost 2 bases and J 5 bases, leaving 15 bases between the germline ends. Germline loops: CDR1 MGHDK, CDR2 SYGVNS. The CDR3, as DNA: TGTGCCAGCAGTGAAGGAGGCCTAACGGGGGAGACCCAGTACTTC. It specifies CASSEGGLTGETQYF.

The chain is built from TRBV28 and TRBJ1-3; D might be TRBD1 (5 bases). Trimming stripped 6 bases from V and 0 bases from J, with 12 bases between. Germline V gene data show CDR1 as MDHEN and CDR2 as SYDVKM. CDR3 length equals 15 residues. In DNA form, the CDR3 reads TGTGCCAGCAGCCCCCCAGGGTCCTCTGGAAACACCATATATTTT. It yields the protein CASSPPGSSGNTIYF.

As to this clone: The sample contains more than one DNA sequence encoding this CDR3. The CDR3 DNA sequence: TGTGCCAGCAGTTCGGGGGGCTATGGCTACACCTTC. It yields the protein CASSSGGYGYTF. This chain uses TRBV28 with TRBJ1-2; a possible D gene is TRBD1 (5 bases). CDR1 is MDHEN, CDR2 SYDVKM, per germline. CDR3 length: 12 amino acids. V lost 4 bases to trimming and J lost 4 bases, with 7 bases between them.

This chain connects TRBV2 to TRBJ1-6, with 8 nucleotides matching TRBD1. The CDR3 has 15 residues. CDR1 is SNHLY, CDR2 FYNNEI, per germline. The J segment lost 9 bases and the V segment lost 8 bases, leaving 12 bases of the junction unmatched. DNA of the CDR3: TGTGCCAGCCAGACAGGGGTTACTTCGATTTCACCCCTCCACTTT. This codes for CASQTGVTSISPLHF.

This rearrangement joins TRBV5-1 to TRBJ2-2; TRBD2 agrees at 12 bases. The length of the CDR3 is 17 residues. Germline loops: CDR1 SGHRS, CDR2 YFSETQ. J was trimmed by 3 bases and V by 4 bases; bases with no gene match: 7. DNA for the CDR3: TGCGCCAGCAGCCGGCTAGCGGGAGGGCTCGACACCGGGGAGCTGTTTTTT. Its translation is CASSRLAGGLDTGELFF.

The rearrangement links TRBV11-2 to TRBJ2-5; D may be TRBD2 (5 bases). V lost 4 bases to trimming and J lost 5 bases, with 11 bases between them. CDR3 length equals 13 residues. Germline V lookup: CDR1 SGHAT, CDR2 FQNNGV. This chain's CDR3 is CASSSGVGETQYF. Written as DNA, the CDR3 is TGTGCCAGCAGCTCCGGGGTCGGGGAGACCCAGTACTTC.

The rearrangement joins TRBV29-1 to TRBJ2-7; TRBD2 aligns across 10 bases. The CDR3 sequence is 14 residues long. CDR1 is SQVTM, CDR2 ANQGSEA, per germline. The V gene end was trimmed by 4 bases and the J gene end by 0 bases; junction bases not matched to a gene: 3. CDR3 protein: CSVATSGYSYEQYF. The CDR3 region has the DNA TGCAGCGTTGCGACTAGCGGGTACTCCTACGAGCAGTACTTC.

V usage is TRBV5-4 and J usage is TRBJ2-5; 7 nucleotides match TRBD1. V trimming: 3 bases; J trimming: 1 base; junction bases outside the gene matches: 6. CDR3 length: 15 amino acids. The germline V gene has CDR1 SGHNT and CDR2 YYREEE (reference sequence). CDR3 nucleotide sequence: TGTGCCAGCAGCTCCAGACAGGGTTCCCAAGAGACCCAGTACTTC. Translation gives CASSSRQGSQETQYF.

The rearrangement joins TRBV9 to TRBJ2-1; no firm D call. Trimming pared 3 bases from V and 7 bases from J, leaving 17 bases between. Germline loops: CDR1 SGDLS, CDR2 YYNGEE. The CDR3 runs 15 residues. The CDR3 DNA sequence: TGTGCCAGCAGCGAGAAGCACGTGGGGTGGAATGAGCAGTTCTTC. Translating it yields CASSEKHVGWNEQFF.

This chain joins TRBV28 and TRBJ1-3; a weak D match, TRBD1 (5 bases). Germline assignment: CDR1 MDHEN and CDR2 SYDVKM. The CDR3 is made up of 14 amino acids. Trimming shortened V by 3 bases and J by 2 bases, and 8 bases separated the two germline ends. The CDR3 nucleotides are TGTGCCAGCAGTTTCAGGGCCACTGGAAACACCATATATTTT. It specifies CASSFRATGNTIYF.

The chain uses TRBV10-3 and TRBJ2-7; perhaps TRBD2 as D (6 bases). V was pared by 2 bases and J by 2 bases, with 16 bases between. CDR1 ENHRY and CDR2 SYGVKD come from the germline V gene. The CDR3 is 16 amino acids. The CDR3 DNA sequence: TGTGCCATCAGTGAGGCCAAGGGACTCACTACCTACGAGCAGTACTTC. Translated: CAISEAKGLTTYEQYF.

A remark on this clone: Within the sample, other DNA sequences also encode this same CDR3. The rearrangement links TRBV29-1 to TRBJ2-5, with 10 bases aligning to TRBD1. The CDR3 loop spans 12 amino acids. J lost 5 bases, V lost 6 bases, and 3 bases had no gene match. The germline V gene has CDR1 SQVTM and CDR2 ANQGSEA. The CDR3 loop reads CSVGQGSETQYF. The DNA for the CDR3 is TGCAGCGTGGGACAGGGGAGCGAGACCCAGTACTTC.

The genes are TRBV27 and TRBJ1-5, with 8 bases aligning to TRBD1. Unmatched junction bases numbered 4, after V lost 1 base and J lost 5 bases. There are 15 residues in the CDR3. CDR1 is MNHEY, CDR2 SMNVEV, per germline (reference sequence). The CDR3: CASSLWAGGDQPQHF. CDR3 bases: TGTGCCAGCAGTTTATGGGCAGGGGGCGATCAGCCCCAGCATTTT.

The chain couples TRBV6-1 to TRBJ2-7; 9 positions agree with TRBD2. The CDR3 length is 14 residues. Per germline, CDR1 MNHNS and CDR2 SASEGT. The V segment lost 7 bases and the J segment 0 bases; nucleotides outside the gene matches: 4. CDR3 DNA sequence: TGTGCCAGCACGCGGGAGGGTAGCTCCTACGAGCAGTACTTC. This gives the protein CASTREGSSYEQYF.

This chain links TRBV28 with TRBJ2-5; TRBD1 matches 7 bases. CDR3 length: 15 amino acids. CDR1 is MDHEN, CDR2 SYDVKM, per germline. V lost 5 bases to trimming and J lost 2 bases; unmatched junction nucleotides: 8. The CDR3 protein is CASSTTPDRQETQYF. As DNA, the CDR3 is TGTGCCAGCAGTACAACCCCGGACAGGCAAGAGACCCAGTACTTC.

The rearrangement joins TRBV4-3 to TRBJ2-3; D might be TRBD2 (5 bases). Germline assignment: CDR1 LGHNA and CDR2 YSLEER. The V end was cut by 2 bases, the J end by 3 bases, with 9 bases between. CDR3 size: 14 residues. This CDR3 is CASSQLAQTDTQYF. The CDR3 coding sequence is TGCGCCAGCAGCCAACTAGCTCAGACAGATACGCAGTATTTT.

The CDR3 coding sequence is TGTGCCAGCTCACCGGGGGAGGCGGGTAAGGTTTACGAGCAGTACTTC. Protein: CASSPGEAGKVYEQYF. The chain combines TRBV18 with TRBJ2-7, with a tentative D call TRBD2 (6 bases). Germline V lookup: CDR1 KGHSH, CDR2 LQKENI. V was cut by 3 bases and J by 4 bases, with 19 bases left in between. The length of the CDR3 is 16 residues.

This clone was seen only a few times. The same CDR3 can be traced to other DNA sequences in this sample. The gene calls are TRBV5-1 and TRBJ2-5; D remains unclear. Germline values: CDR1 SGHRS, CDR2 YFSETQ. The CDR3 sequence is 12 residues long. Trimming pared 0 bases from V and 2 bases from J, leaving 2 bases between. As DNA, the CDR3 is TGCGCCAGCAGCTTGGAACAAGAGACCCAGTACTTC. Translation gives CASSLEQETQYF.

The chain recombines TRBV4-2 with TRBJ2-3, with 9 bases lining up with TRBD2. With 4 bases clipped from V and 1 base from J, the junction kept 21 bases outside the gene matches. The CDR3 length is 21 residues. Looked up from germline, CDR1 is LGHNA and CDR2 is YNFKEQ. The CDR3 protein is CASSLLRGGGRAPRGTDTQYF. Written as DNA, the CDR3 is TGTGCCAGCAGCCTCCTACGGGGAGGCGGGAGGGCCCCCCGGGGCACAGATACGCAGTATTTT.